These 18 T cell receptor beta chains originate from one sample sequenced in a study of CD8 T cells in ankylosing spondylitis. TCRdb passed the 5' RACE reads through MiXCR, listing each CDR3 protein once. The table records 150,000 to 200,000 distinct CDR3 sequences, roughly 18% of them present only once. The sequenced sample was blood, either unsorted or a sorted T cell fraction (not recorded which). The source is a male donor with ankylosing spondylitis or in good health (not recorded which).

This clonotype was seen at least ten times. The chain joins TRBV29-1 to TRBJ2-3, with no clear D. V gave up 3 bases and J gave up 6 bases, with 13 bases separating them. Germline V gene lookup returns CDR1 SQVTM and CDR2 ANQGSEA. CDR3 size: 13 residues. CDR3 sequence reads: CSVEGLLRDTQYF. The CDR3 DNA sequence: TGCAGCGTTGAGGGCCTTCTTCGGGATACGCAGTATTTT.

This clonotype appeared many times. The chain carries TRBV7-9 and TRBJ2-2; TRBD1 agrees at 7 bases. CDR3 size: 15 residues. Germline V gene data show CDR1 as SEHNR and CDR2 as FQNEAQ (reference sequence). After removal of 5 bases from V and 2 bases from J, the junction contained 5 bases not matched to a gene. The CDR3 DNA follows: TGTGCCAGCAGCCGATACAGGGGAAACACCGGGGAGCTGTTTTTT. The encoded protein is CASSRYRGNTGELFF. Full variable domain (rest looked up from reference TRBV7-9 and TRBJ2-2): DTGVSQNPRHKITKRGQNVTFRCDPISEHNRLYWYRQTLGQGPEFLTYFQNEAQLEKSRLLSDRFSAERPKGSFSTLEIQRTEQGDSAMYLCASSRYRGNTGELFFGEGSRLTVL.

This clonotype was counted between two and nine times. The genes are TRBV7-2 and TRBJ2-3, with a possible D match to TRBD2 (5 bases). Trimming shortened V by 4 bases and J by 2 bases, and 7 bases separated the two germline ends. CDR3 length: 13 amino acids. Germline V CDR1 and CDR2: SGHTA, FQGNSA. The CDR3 loop reads CASSSDFTDTQYF. The CDR3 DNA is TGTGCCAGCAGCTCGGACTTCACAGATACGCAGTATTTT.

As regards this clonotype: This may come from a read error, since a much larger clone is one base off. This rearrangement joins TRBV5-1 to TRBJ2-2; 11 bases align to TRBD1. Germline CDR1 SGHRS, CDR2 YFSETQ. The CDR3 spans 16 residues. The chain's CDR3 is CASSFFGQGATAELFF. The CDR3 nucleotides read TGCGCCAGCAGCTTTTTCGGACAGGGGGCCACCGCGGAGCTGTTTTTT.

This clonotype was detected ten times or more. The chain couples TRBV20-1 to TRBJ2-5; D is ambiguous. This CDR3 is built from 13 residues. V was cut by 6 bases and J by 5 bases, with 16 bases left in between. Germline CDR1 reads DFQATT; CDR2 reads SNEGSKA (reference sequence). The CDR3 region has the DNA TGCAGTGCGGACCGTGCGGACCGGGAGACCCAGTACTTC. Encoded protein: CSADRADRETQYF.

This clonotype was picked up one time. The chain carries TRBV20-1 and TRBJ2-1; the match to TRBD2 covers 11 bases. V lost 3 bases and J lost 4; bases outside the gene matches: 2. The CDR3 runs to 14 residues. Germline V gene data show CDR1 as DFQATT and CDR2 as SNEGSKA (reference sequence). The CDR3 loop is CSARGLAVYNEQFF. CDR3 sequence (DNA): TGCAGTGCTAGGGGACTAGCGGTATACAATGAGCAGTTCTTC.

This clonotype was observed a few times. J is TRBJ2-3 and V is TRBV6-2 or TRBV6-3; no clear D gene. Between the trimmed V and J ends, which lost 5 bases and 10 bases, there was a span of 16 bases. The CDR3 is 13 amino acids. The germline CDR1 and CDR2 sequences are MNHEY and SVGEGT. CDR3 amino acids: CASSPKGQNSQYF. CDR3 coding DNA: TGTGCCAGCAGTCCCAAGGGCCAAAATTCGCAGTATTTT.

The table lists this clonotype with many counts. The chain combines TRBV28 with TRBJ2-4, with a weak D call TRBD1 (5 bases). V lost 2 bases, J lost 0 bases, and 17 bases lay in between. The germline V gene has CDR1 MDHEN and CDR2 SYDVKM. The CDR3 contains 18 residues. CDR3 in amino acids: CASSLSYLGPGAKNIQYF. CDR3 DNA: TGTGCCAGCAGTTTAAGTTATCTGGGGCCCGGAGCCAAAAACATTCAGTACTTC.

This clonotype was seen more than once but under ten times. At one end, the junction sequence differs from germline, possibly due to a read error. The V gene is TRBV20-1, the J gene TRBJ2-1, with 10 positions matching TRBD2. CDR1 and CDR2 from the germline V gene are DFQATT and SNEGSKA (reference sequence). This CDR3 is built from 17 residues. In DNA, the CDR3 is TGCTGTGCTAGAGGGACACTAGCGGGACGAGGCTACAATGAGCAGTTCTTC. Its translation is CCARGTLAGRGYNEQFF.

This clonotype has a count of ten or more. The chain joins TRBV12-3 or TRBV12-4 to TRBJ1-5; the D gene is possibly TRBD1 (6 bases). This CDR3 contains 14 residues. Trimming stripped 6 bases from V and 3 bases from J, with 12 bases between. The CDR3 sequence: CASRGGGTNQPQHF. The CDR3 nucleotides are TGTGCCAGCAGAGGGGGGGGGACCAATCAGCCCCAGCATTTT.

Only a few counts were recorded for this clonotype. The gene calls are TRBV6-9 and TRBJ1-5; D is uncertain. The CDR3 spans 15 residues. Trimming shortened V by 5 bases and J by 0 bases, and 11 bases separated the two germline ends. Germline lookup yields CDR1 MNHGY and CDR2 SVAAGI. The DNA of the CDR3 is TGTGCCAGCAGTAAACGCGCGAATAGCAATCAGCCCCAGCATTTT. Protein sequence: CASSKRANSNQPQHF.

The gene calls are TRBV9 and TRBJ2-3, with unresolved D. V was trimmed by 0 bases and J by 0 bases, leaving 11 bases between them. The germline V gene has CDR1 SGDLS and CDR2 YYNGEE. The CDR3 runs to 16 residues. The CDR3 region is CASSVGPAPSTDTQYF. The DNA of the CDR3 is TGTGCCAGCAGCGTAGGCCCAGCTCCTAGCACAGATACGCAGTATTTT.

For this clonotype: A much bigger clone sits one base away, suggesting this may be a read error. The rearrangement uses TRBV5-6 and TRBJ2-7; 7 bases line up with TRBD2. This CDR3 has 16 residues. CDR1 is SGHDT, CDR2 YYEEEE, per germline. Germline trimming cut 0 bases from V and 5 bases from J; bases unmatched to any gene: 11. The CDR3 region has the DNA TGTGCCAGCAGCTTGGCCTTCAGCGGGAATATCCACGAGCAGTACTTC. Translation gives CASSLAFSGNIHEQYF. The variable domain in full, completed from reference TRBV5-6 and TRBJ2-7, reads DAGVTQSPTHLIKTRGQQVTLRCSPKSGHDTVSWYQQALGQGPQFIFQYYEEEERQRGNFPDRFSGHQFPNYSSELNVNALLLGDSALYLCASSLAFSGNIHEQYFGPGTRLTVT.

This clonotype has at least ten counts. The V and J genes are TRBV20-1 and TRBJ2-3; D is possibly TRBD2 (5 bases). The CDR3 totals 13 residues. Trimming took off 6 bases at V and 2 bases at J, with 12 bases between the two ends. The V gene's germline CDR1 is DFQATT and CDR2 SNEGSKA (reference sequence). CDR3 sequence reads: CSAPGKDTDTQYF. Written as DNA, the CDR3 is TGCAGTGCCCCGGGGAAGGACACAGATACGCAGTATTTT.

This clonotype was detected many times. The chain couples TRBV29-1 to TRBJ2-3; the D gene is possibly TRBD1 (7 bases). This CDR3 is built from 14 residues. CDR1 is SQVTM and CDR2 is ANQGSEA in the germline V gene. The germline V and J ends were trimmed by 8 bases and 3 bases, with 18 bases remaining between them. This CDR3 is CSFRQGGTTDTQYF. Here the CDR3 DNA reads TGCAGCTTCCGACAGGGTGGGACTACAGATACGCAGTATTTT.

This clonotype was seen a few times. CDR3 coding DNA: TGTGCCCCTAGGCGGGTCGGGGGGGAGCAGTTCTTC. Translated, it gives CAPRRVGGEQFF. V usage is TRBV2 and J usage is TRBJ2-1, with 7 bases that match TRBD2. Germline-derived CDR1 and CDR2 are SNHLY and FYNNEI. V shed 11 bases and J 10 bases; nucleotides not matched to a gene: 11. The CDR3 sequence is 12 residues long.

This clonotype showed up just a few times. The chain is built from TRBV27 and TRBJ1-5, with TRBD1 as a possible D gene (6 bases). The CDR3 is 13 amino acids. Germline V gives CDR1 MNHEY, CDR2 SMNVEV (reference sequence). V lost 5 bases to trimming and J lost 10 bases, with 15 bases between them. The CDR3 DNA reads as TGTGCCAGCAGTCCAACCCACAGGGACCCCCAGCATTTT. Translation gives CASSPTHRDPQHF.

The rearrangement links TRBV5-1 to TRBJ2-7; weak D call: TRBD1 (6 bases). Germline values: CDR1 SGHRS, CDR2 YFSETQ. The length of the CDR3 is 16 residues. V was trimmed by 0 bases and J by 0 bases, leaving 13 bases between them. The CDR3 protein is CASSLAEDRFSYEQYF. The CDR3 bases are TGCGCCAGCAGCTTGGCTGAGGACAGATTCTCCTACGAGCAGTACTTC. The full variable domain, in which reference TRBV5-1 and TRBJ2-7 provide the parts outside the CDR3, is KAGVTQTPRYLIKTRGQQVTLSCSPISGHRSVSWYQQTPGQGLQFLFEYFSETQRNKGNFPGRFSGRQFSNSRSEMNVSTLELGDSALYLCASSLAEDRFSYEQYFGPGTRLTVT.